This T cell receptor (beta chain) was captured by sequencing in a study of monozygotic twins with inflammatory bowel disease. Total RNA amounting to 3,500 to 4,500 ng went into each TCR library. Via template switching, UMIs carrying a 6-nucleotide sample barcode were introduced. Each CDR3 protein gets one entry in TCRdb, which reprocessed the 5' RACE reads and gives no DNA. The table lists approximately 400,000 distinct CDR3 sequences, with approximately 2.8% in the top ten. It was from whole blood, with no T cell sorting, that total RNA was isolated. This CDR3 is 15 amino acids long. The germline V gene has CDR1 MNHEY and CDR2 SVGAGI.

Sequenced: blood. The chain couples TRBV6-5 to TRBJ1-5; TCRdb calls TRBD1, which cannot be checked without DNA. This TCR was recovered from a human donor with ulcerative colitis or Crohn's disease, or a healthy co-twin of an affected twin (not recorded which). The CDR3 sequence: CASSLDPGWNQPQHF.